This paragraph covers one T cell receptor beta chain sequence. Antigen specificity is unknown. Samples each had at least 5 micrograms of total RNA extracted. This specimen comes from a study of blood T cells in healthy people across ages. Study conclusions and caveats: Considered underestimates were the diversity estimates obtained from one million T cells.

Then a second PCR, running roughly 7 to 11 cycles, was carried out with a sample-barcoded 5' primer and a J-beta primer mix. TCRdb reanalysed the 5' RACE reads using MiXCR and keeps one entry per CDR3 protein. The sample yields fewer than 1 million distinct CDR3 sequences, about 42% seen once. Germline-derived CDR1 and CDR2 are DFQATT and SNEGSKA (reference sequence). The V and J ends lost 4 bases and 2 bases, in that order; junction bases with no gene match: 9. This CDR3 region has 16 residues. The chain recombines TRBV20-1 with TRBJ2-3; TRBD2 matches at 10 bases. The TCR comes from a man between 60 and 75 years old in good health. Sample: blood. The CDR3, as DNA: TGCAGTGCTATTCCCGGACTAGCGGCACCCACAGATACGCAGTATTTT. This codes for CSAIPGLAAPTDTQYF.